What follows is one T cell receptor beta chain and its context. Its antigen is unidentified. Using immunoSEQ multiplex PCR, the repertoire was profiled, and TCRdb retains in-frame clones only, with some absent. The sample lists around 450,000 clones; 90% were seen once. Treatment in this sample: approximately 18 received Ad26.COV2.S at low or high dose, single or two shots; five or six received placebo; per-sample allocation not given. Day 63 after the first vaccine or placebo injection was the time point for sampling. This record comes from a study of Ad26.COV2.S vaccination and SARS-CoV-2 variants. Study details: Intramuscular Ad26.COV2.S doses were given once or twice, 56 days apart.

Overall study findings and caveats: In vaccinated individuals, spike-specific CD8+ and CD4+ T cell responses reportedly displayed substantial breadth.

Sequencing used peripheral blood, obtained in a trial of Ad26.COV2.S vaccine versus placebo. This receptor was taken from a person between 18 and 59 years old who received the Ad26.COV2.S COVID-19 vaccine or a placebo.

The CDR3 DNA sequence: TGTGCCAGCAGTACCGACTGGATCCTCTACGAGCAGTACTTC. It yields the protein CASSTDWILYEQYF. The J gene is TRBJ2-7, the V gene TRBV28; D unclear. This CDR3 is 14 amino acids long. The ends were cut back, 5 bases at V and 3 bases at J, with 14 bases in the middle. CDR1 and CDR2 (germline): MDHEN, SYDVKM.